The clone carrying this T cell receptor (beta chain) was counted ten times or more. This sample was taken from a study of T cells after yellow fever vaccination. TCRdb re-called the 5' RACE reads through MiXCR, storing one row per CDR3 protein. The repertoire has a few hundred thousand distinct CDR3 sequences, 3.6% of them found once; the top ten carry 19%. Germline V lookup: CDR1 SEHNR, CDR2 FQNEAQ (reference sequence). The CDR3 is 14 residues long. Trimming cost V 2 bases and J 6 bases, with 11 bases left between them. This specimen consisted of PBMCs, obtained 15 days after the yellow fever booster vaccination. V is TRBV7-9 and J is TRBJ2-1; D not certain. The receptor was isolated from a man younger than 30 who received the YFV17D yellow fever vaccine. The CDR3 DNA sequence: TGTGCCAGCAGCTTAAGGTCTAGTCCCAATGAGCAGTTCTTC. Translation: CASSLRSSPNEQFF.